This T cell receptor beta chain is drawn from a study of cytomegalovirus exposure and HLA in healthy donors. The PCR employed 60 Vbeta primers together with 13 Jbeta primers. Clones were sequenced by immunoSEQ multiplex PCR, and TCRdb holds only the in-frame ones, with some missing. The sample lists more than 150,000 clones, approximately 79% seen once, with over 12% in the top ten. Trimming pared 2 bases from V and 1 base from J, leaving 15 bases between. Germline V lookup: CDR1 SEHNR, CDR2 FQNEAQ (reference sequence). This CDR3 spans 17 amino acids. The TCR originated in a man aged 50 to 59 in good health and CMV-seropositive. The J gene is TRBJ1-5, the V gene TRBV7-9; D is perhaps TRBD1 (5 bases). Material for sequencing was PBMCs. CDR3 bases: TGTGCCAGCAGCTTATCACGCGGGGACCTAAGCAATCAGCCCCAGCATTTT. As protein: CASSLSRGDLSNQPQHF.